Each of the 27 T cell receptor beta chains below was sequenced from the same sample in a study of T cells after yellow fever vaccination. Using its own MiXCR run on the 5' RACE reads, TCRdb lists one record per CDR3 protein. The table shows approximately 90,000 distinct CDR3 sequences, with less than 6% occurring only once. The sequencing used CD8+ T cells sorted from PBMCs, collected 10 days after the yellow fever booster vaccination. These receptors came from a man younger than 35 who received the YFV17D yellow fever vaccine.

This clonotype was seen at least ten times. The chain joins TRBV5-1 to TRBJ2-1; the D is unclear. CDR1 and CDR2 from the germline V gene are SGHRS and YFSETQ. The CDR3 totals 15 residues. The V end was cut by 4 bases, the J end by 4 bases, with 15 bases between. CDR3 coding DNA: TGCGCCAGCAGCCCGGTTAGTACCGCTTACAATGAGCAGTTCTTC. It is translated as CASSPVSTAYNEQFF.

V usage is TRBV12-5 and J usage is TRBJ1-4; 12 nucleotides match TRBD1. CDR1 and CDR2 (germline): LGHNT, FRNRAP. V was pared by 3 bases and J by 3 bases, with 14 bases of the junction left unmatched. The CDR3 runs 20 residues. Here the CDR3 reads CASGFLVRDRGRTPNEKLFF. Written as DNA, the CDR3 is TGTGCTAGTGGTTTTCTTGTCCGGGACAGGGGGCGGACGCCTAATGAAAAACTGTTTTTT.

This clonotype has ten or more counts. CDR3 nucleotides: TGTGCCAGCAGCTTAGCGCAAGGGTGGGGGGCCCTGAATGAGCAGTTCTTC. Amino acid sequence: CASSLAQGWGALNEQFF. The chain has TRBV7-8 and TRBJ2-1, with D possibly called TRBD1 or TRBD2 (6 bases each). CDR1 and CDR2 (germline): SGHVS, FQNEAQ. The CDR3 extends over 17 amino acids. V was trimmed by 0 bases and J by 7 bases, leaving 19 bases between them.

This clonotype was picked up a small number of times. The chain couples TRBV14 to TRBJ2-7; TRBD1 is a possible D gene (6 bases). The CDR3 has 13 residues. The ends were cut back, 1 base at V and 7 bases at J, with 11 bases in the middle. Germline V gives CDR1 SGHDN, CDR2 FVKESK. CDR3 coding DNA: TGTGCCAGCAGCCAAGTAACTCAGGGGGAGCAGTACGTC. Its translation: CASSQVTQGEQYV.

This chain links TRBV9 with TRBJ2-4; 7 nucleotides match TRBD2. This CDR3 region has 15 residues. V lost 3 bases, J lost 4 bases, and 7 bases stayed unmatched. CDR1 and CDR2 from the germline V gene are SGDLS and YYNGEE. The CDR3 sequence is CASSAAGLGKNIQYF. Here the CDR3 DNA reads TGTGCCAGCAGCGCAGCGGGGCTGGGAAAAAACATTCAGTACTTC.

This rearrangement joins TRBV5-1 to TRBJ2-5; D may be TRBD2 (5 bases). The CDR3 sequence is 15 residues long. Deletions cut 4 bases from V and 4 bases from J, with 17 bases between. Germline assignment: CDR1 SGHRS and CDR2 YFSETQ. The CDR3 bases are TGCGCCAGCAGCCTCGAGGGATCGGGGTTAGAGACCCAGTACTTC. Encoded protein: CASSLEGSGLETQYF.

This clonotype was counted between two and nine times. This chain connects TRBV11-2 to TRBJ1-5; D gene ambiguous. The V gene's germline CDR1 is SGHAT and CDR2 FQNNGV. This CDR3 is 15 amino acids long. V was trimmed by 1 base and J by 4 bases, leaving 11 bases between them. The CDR3 nucleotides are TGTGCCAGCAGCTTAGCAGGCTTGGGGAATCAGCCCCAGCATTTT. This encodes CASSLAGLGNQPQHF.

There are many counts of this clonotype. The gene calls are TRBV7-9 and TRBJ2-1, with 7 nucleotides matching TRBD1. Germline loops: CDR1 SEHNR, CDR2 FQNEAQ (reference sequence). There are 11 residues in the CDR3. V dropped 5 bases and J dropped 10; count of bases not matched to a gene: 2. The CDR3 DNA follows: TGTGCCAGCAGCCGGGACAGCGAGCAGTTCTTC. Translated, it gives CASSRDSEQFF.

The chain's CDR3 is CASSWTGAEAFF. Written as DNA, the CDR3 is TGTGCCAGCAGTTGGACGGGGGCCGAAGCTTTCTTT. The chain links TRBV12-3 or TRBV12-4 to TRBJ1-1; possible D gene TRBD1, 6 bases. The CDR3 has 12 amino acids. Trimming took off 4 bases at V and 8 bases at J, with 11 bases between the two ends.

There are a few counts of this clonotype. The V gene is TRBV7-9, the J gene TRBJ2-3; 10 positions agree with TRBD1. Germline V gives CDR1 SEHNR, CDR2 FQNEAQ (reference sequence). The CDR3 loop spans 15 amino acids. Trimming at V came to 5 bases and at J to 4 bases, leaving 6 bases not matched to a gene. The CDR3 spells CASSGGQGGSDTQYF. The CDR3 region has the DNA TGTGCCAGCAGCGGAGGACAGGGGGGCTCAGATACGCAGTATTTT.

The chain has TRBV4-1 and TRBJ2-2; D is unclear. Per germline, CDR1 MGHRA and CDR2 YSYEKL. The CDR3 extends over 13 amino acids. V lost 5 bases and J 3 bases, leaving 7 bases between the germline ends. The CDR3 sequence is CASSKTHTGELFF. The CDR3 DNA reads TGCGCCAGCAGCAAGACCCACACCGGGGAGCTGTTTTTT.

This clonotype was seen repeatedly, ten times or more. The J gene is TRBJ2-1, the V gene TRBV7-8; D might be TRBD1 or TRBD2, each matching 5 bases. Germline CDR1 SGHVS, CDR2 FQNEAQ. The CDR3 is 17 residues long. Trimming left V 5 bases short and J 0 bases short, with 17 bases between. In DNA form, the CDR3 reads TGTGCCAGCAGCCGTGGGGTGTGGGGGAGCTCCTACAATGAGCAGTTCTTC. This sequence encodes CASSRGVWGSSYNEQFF.

The chain employs TRBV7-2 and TRBJ2-5; 7 bases fit TRBD2. Germline CDR1 is SGHTA and CDR2 is FQGNSA. The CDR3 is 16 residues long. V lost 4 bases, J lost 1 base, and 9 bases stayed unmatched. In DNA, the CDR3 is TGTGCCAGCAGCTCCGGAGGAAGCGGGGTCCAAGAGACCCAGTACTTC. Translated, it gives CASSSGGSGVQETQYF.

This clonotype was observed a few times. The chain has TRBV10-2 and TRBJ1-2; TRBD1 agrees at 7 bases. V dropped 0 bases and J dropped 4; count of bases not matched to a gene: 2. Germline CDR1 and CDR2: WSHSY and SAAADI. There are 14 residues in the CDR3. The CDR3: CASSESQGGYGYTF. The CDR3, as DNA: TGCGCCAGCAGTGAGTCCCAGGGGGGCTATGGCTACACCTTC.

This clonotype was recorded at least ten times. CDR3 protein: CASSLASRLWEQFF. The CDR3 bases are TGTGCCAGCAGCTTAGCGTCTAGGCTCTGGGAGCAGTTCTTC. V is TRBV7-2 and J is TRBJ2-1; D unresolved. Trimming cost V 0 bases and J 10 bases, with 13 bases left between them. This CDR3 has 14 amino acids. Germline V gene data show CDR1 as SGHTA and CDR2 as FQGNSA.

CDR3 residues: CASSESGTGYGYTF. In DNA form, the CDR3 reads TGCGCCAGCAGTGAGAGCGGGACCGGCTATGGCTACACCTTC. V gene TRBV10-1 combines with J gene TRBJ1-2, with D perhaps TRBD1 (5 bases). The V end lost 2 bases, the J end lost 4 bases, and 11 bases lay between the germline ends. Per germline, CDR1 WNHNN and CDR2 SYGVQD (reference sequence). The CDR3 consists of 14 residues.

The V and J genes are TRBV6-2 or TRBV6-3 and TRBJ1-6; D is unresolved. Trimming removed 4 bases from V and 9 bases from J, with 13 bases in between. The CDR3 totals 14 residues. CDR1 is MNHEY, CDR2 SVGEGT, per germline. The CDR3, as DNA: TGTGCCAGCAGTTTCTCATCGAGAGTTTCACCCCTCCACTTT. Encoded protein: CASSFSSRVSPLHF.

The rearrangement links TRBV29-1 to TRBJ1-1; TRBD1 aligns across 7 bases. The CDR3 extends over 14 amino acids. V shed 2 bases, J shed 3 bases, and the junction held 6 bases outside the gene matches. Germline CDR1 reads SQVTM; CDR2 reads ANQGSEA. The CDR3 loop is CSVEYAGGDTEAFF. The CDR3 DNA is TGCAGCGTTGAATATGCAGGGGGGGACACTGAAGCTTTCTTT.

This clonotype occurred a few times. The chain carries TRBV7-9 and TRBJ2-3; 8 bases are shared with TRBD1. In germline, CDR1 is SEHNR, CDR2 FQNEAQ (reference sequence). The trim removed 2 bases at V and 0 bases at J, leaving 4 bases unmatched. CDR3 length equals 16 residues. The CDR3 DNA follows: TGTGCCAGCAGCTTATACACAGGGGGAAGCACAGATACGCAGTATTTT. Its protein is CASSLYTGGSTDTQYF.

The table lists this clonotype with a few counts. The rearrangement links TRBV18 to TRBJ1-1; D remains ambiguous. This CDR3 region has 14 residues. Between the trimmed V and J ends, which lost 3 bases and 5 bases, there was a span of 13 bases. CDR1 is KGHSH, CDR2 LQKENI, per germline. CDR3 bases: TGTGCCAGCTCACCCCTTTATGCCGGTACTGAAGCTTTCTTT. This translates into CASSPLYAGTEAFF.

This clonotype was recorded a few times. The chain has TRBV13 and TRBJ2-3; D is unresolved. Trimming took 5 bases from V and 0 from J, leaving 21 bases between them. CDR1 is PRHDT, CDR2 FYEKMQ, per germline (reference sequence). This CDR3 is 18 amino acids long. The CDR3 nucleotides read TGTGCCAGCAGCGGATCTGGGATTGGTACTTATAGCACAGATACGCAGTATTTT. As protein: CASSGSGIGTYSTDTQYF. The variable domain in full, completed from reference TRBV13 and TRBJ2-3, reads AAGVIQSPRHLIKEKRETATLKCYPIPRHDTVYWYQQGPGQDPQFLISFYEKMQSDKGSIPDRFSAQQFSDYHSELNMSSLELGDSALYFCASSGSGIGTYSTDTQYFGPGTRLTVL.

The chain carries TRBV4-2 and TRBJ1-2, with 9 positions matching TRBD1. The length of the CDR3 is 15 residues. CDR1 and CDR2 (germline): LGHNA, YNFKEQ. Trimming cost V 0 bases and J 8 bases; bases outside gene matches: 7. The CDR3 sequence is CASSQDWGQGYGYTF. DNA for the CDR3: TGTGCCAGCAGCCAAGATTGGGGACAGGGTTACGGCTACACCTTC.

The chain links TRBV29-1 to TRBJ1-2; D possibly corresponds to TRBD1 (6 bases). V dropped 7 bases and J dropped 7 bases, with 16 bases sitting between them. Germline CDR1 is SQVTM and CDR2 is ANQGSEA. The CDR3 has 12 amino acids. CDR3 in DNA: TGCAGCGGGGGGGCCGGGGGTCTTGGCTACACCTTC. Its translation: CSGGAGGLGYTF.

Ten or more counts support this clonotype. The chain uses TRBV5-1 and TRBJ2-3; D may be TRBD2 (6 bases). Germline CDR1 reads SGHRS; CDR2 reads YFSETQ. The CDR3 is made up of 14 amino acids. V lost 3 bases to trimming and J lost 2 bases, with 10 bases between them. CDR3 nucleotides: TGCGCCAGCAGCTATGGCGGGGTCACAGATACGCAGTATTTT. It yields the protein CASSYGGVTDTQYF.

The rearrangement uses TRBV20-1 and TRBJ1-2, with TRBD1 matching 8 bases. The V gene's germline CDR1 is DFQATT and CDR2 SNEGSKA (reference sequence). This CDR3 is 15 amino acids long. Trimming took 3 bases from V and 2 from J; bases not matched to a gene: 8. CDR3 DNA: TGCAGTGCTAGGACCCCGGGACAGGCGAACTATGGCTACACCTTC. This gives the protein CSARTPGQANYGYTF.

This clonotype was observed at least ten times. The chain has TRBV7-6 and TRBJ2-4; D might be TRBD2 (6 bases). From germline, CDR1 is SGHVS and CDR2 FNYEAQ. V was clipped by 5 bases and J by 8 bases, with 16 bases between them. This CDR3 spans 14 amino acids. The chain's CDR3 is CASSRGGASYIQYF. CDR3 nucleotides: TGTGCCAGCAGCCGCGGCGGGGCATCATACATTCAGTACTTC.

This clonotype came up a few times. The V call is TRBV18, the J call TRBJ1-2; TRBD1 aligns across 8 bases. The CDR3 has 14 amino acids. J gave up 7 bases and V 5 bases, and 9 bases lay outside the gene matches. CDR1 is KGHSH and CDR2 is LQKENI in the germline V gene. The CDR3 sequence: CASSTTTGAGGYTF. CDR3 bases: TGTGCCAGCTCAACGACGACAGGGGCAGGTGGCTACACCTTC.